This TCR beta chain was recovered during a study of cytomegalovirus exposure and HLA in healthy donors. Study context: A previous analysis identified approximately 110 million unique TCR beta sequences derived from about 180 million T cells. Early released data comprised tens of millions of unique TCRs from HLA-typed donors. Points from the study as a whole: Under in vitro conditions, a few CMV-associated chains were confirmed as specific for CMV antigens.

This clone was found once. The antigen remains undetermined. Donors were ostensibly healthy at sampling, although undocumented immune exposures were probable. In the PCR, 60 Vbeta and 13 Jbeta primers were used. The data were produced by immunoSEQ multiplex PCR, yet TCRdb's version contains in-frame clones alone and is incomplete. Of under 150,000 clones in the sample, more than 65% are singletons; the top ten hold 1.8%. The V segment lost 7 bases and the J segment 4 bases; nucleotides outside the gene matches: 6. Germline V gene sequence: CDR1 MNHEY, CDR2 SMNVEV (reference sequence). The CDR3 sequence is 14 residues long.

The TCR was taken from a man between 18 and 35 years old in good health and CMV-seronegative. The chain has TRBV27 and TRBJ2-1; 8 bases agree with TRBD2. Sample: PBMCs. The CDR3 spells CASTRIAGYNEQFF. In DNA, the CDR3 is TGTGCCAGCACCCGTATAGCGGGGTACAATGAGCAGTTCTTC.